The rows below give T cell receptor beta chains drawn from one sample of a study. Each CDR3 protein is one row after TCRdb ran MiXCR on the reads. Of about 5,800 distinct CDR3 sequences listed, over 7.5% are singletons. Material for sequencing was CD4+ T cells from synovial fluid. Receptors were obtained from a human donor with rheumatoid arthritis. CDR3s include the opening cysteine and the closing phenylalanine or tryptophan.

TRBV2	TRBJ2-2	CASSETLRNTGELFF
TRBV18	TRBJ2-2	CASSPNDVVSAGELFF
TRBV6-5	TRBJ1-5	CASSYSSDRDQPQHF
TRBV6-1	TRBJ2-1	CASSGSGWGQFF
TRBV6-1	TRBJ2-5	CASRWTLLGIETQYF
TRBV27	TRBJ2-1	CASSLVALSSYNEQFF
TRBV19	TRBJ1-5	CASADVGTLNQPQHF
TRBV12-3/TRBV12-4	TRBJ1-6	CASSLGGGLRFNSPLHF
TRBV10-3	TRBJ1-2	CAISDSTGASGYTF
TRBV5-1	TRBJ2-7	CASSPEQGINEQYF
TRBV18	TRBJ2-3	CASSPSLTDTQYF
TRBV12-3/TRBV12-4	TRBJ2-7	CASSFLANEEQYF